This entry lists 11 T cell receptor beta chains sequenced from one sample in a study of blood T cell repertoires in COVID-19. The repertoire was sequenced with immunoSEQ multiplex PCR; TCRdb's copy has only in-frame clones and lacks some. Of around 70,000 clones in the sample, 82% were seen once. The sample comprised peripheral blood. These TCRs come from a man aged 55-75 years with acute or convalescent COVID-19.

The V call is TRBV4-2, the J call TRBJ2-3; possible D gene TRBD1, 5 bases. This CDR3 has 16 amino acids. From germline, CDR1 is LGHNA and CDR2 YNFKEQ. Trimming cost V 5 bases and J 0 bases, with 15 bases left between them. The CDR3 DNA sequence: TGTGCCAGCAGCGGTCGTAGACAGACTAGCACAGATACGCAGTATTTT. It yields the protein CASSGRRQTSTDTQYF.

This clone was counted between two and nine times. CDR3 in amino acids: CASSVLHGYTF. The CDR3 DNA sequence: TGTGCCAGCAGTGTCCTCCATGGCTACACCTTC. V gene TRBV2 combines with J gene TRBJ1-2; D gene ambiguous. The germline CDR1 and CDR2 sequences are SNHLY and FYNNEI. The ends were cut back, 4 bases at V and 6 bases at J, with 6 bases in the middle. The CDR3 extends over 11 amino acids.

The chain employs TRBV5-1 and TRBJ1-3; 7 nucleotides line up with TRBD1. Per the germline V gene, CDR1 is SGHRS and CDR2 is YFSETQ. The length of the CDR3 is 16 residues. Unmatched junction bases numbered 8, after V lost 4 bases and J lost 1 base. CDR3 nucleotides: TGCGCCAGCAGCATAACCGGGACAGAGTCTGGAAACACCATATATTTT. It codes for CASSITGTESGNTIYF. The whole variable domain, filled in from reference TRBV5-1 and TRBJ1-3, reads KAGVTQTPRYLIKTRGQQVTLSCSPISGHRSVSWYQQTPGQGLQFLFEYFSETQRNKGNFPGRFSGRQFSNSRSEMNVSTLELGDSALYLCASSITGTESGNTIYFGEGSWLTVV.

This clone was counted a few times. The chain combines TRBV2 with TRBJ1-5; 7 bases are shared with TRBD1. This CDR3 has 15 amino acids. The ends lost 11 bases at V and 0 bases at J; junction bases unmatched: 10. Germline CDR1 SNHLY, CDR2 FYNNEI. CDR3 loop: CACRDRPYSNQPQHF. The CDR3 DNA is TGTGCCTGCCGGGACAGACCCTATAGCAATCAGCCCCAGCATTTT.

This chain uses TRBV5-6 with TRBJ1-2; D is undetermined. CDR1 and CDR2 from the germline V gene are SGHDT and YYEEEE. CDR3 length equals 15 residues. V was shortened by 1 base and J by 4 bases, with 14 bases between the two germline ends. The CDR3 sequence is CASSLRTSITYGYTF. In DNA form, the CDR3 reads TGTGCCAGCAGCTTGCGTACCAGTATAACCTATGGCTACACCTTC. The full variable domain, its missing parts supplied by reference TRBV5-6 and TRBJ1-2, is DAGVTQSPTHLIKTRGQQVTLRCSPKSGHDTVSWYQQALGQGPQFIFQYYEEEERQRGNFPDRFSGHQFPNYSSELNVNALLLGDSALYLCASSLRTSITYGYTFGSGTRLTVV.

The chain recombines TRBV30 with TRBJ1-6, with D possibly TRBD1 on 5 matching bases. The CDR3 loop spans 13 amino acids. Looked up from germline, CDR1 is GTSNPN and CDR2 is SVGIG (reference sequence). The germline V and J ends were trimmed by 5 bases and 8 bases, with 13 bases remaining between them. CDR3 bases: TGTGCCTGGTCGGGGGGGGTGGATTCACCCCTCCACTTT. It codes for CAWSGGVDSPLHF.

The rearrangement joins TRBV7-8 to TRBJ1-1, with D hard to call. V lost 5 bases and J lost 0, with 10 bases in between. This CDR3 is 14 amino acids long. The germline CDR1 and CDR2 sequences are SGHVS and FQNEAQ. In DNA form, the CDR3 reads TGTGCCAGCAGCGCCCGCGGTCTGAACACTGAAGCTTTCTTT. It specifies CASSARGLNTEAFF.

The chain joins TRBV9 to TRBJ1-6; 8 bases fit TRBD1. Germline V gene sequence: CDR1 SGDLS, CDR2 YYNGEE. The CDR3 covers 15 residues. The trim removed 0 bases at V and 8 bases at J, leaving 4 bases unmatched. The CDR3 here is CASSVDGTGDSPLHF. The CDR3 nucleotides are TGTGCCAGCAGCGTAGACGGGACAGGCGATTCACCCCTCCACTTT.

This chain uses TRBV7-9 with TRBJ1-6; D unresolved. The CDR3 extends over 12 amino acids. Germline V gives CDR1 SEHNR, CDR2 FQNEAQ (reference sequence). Trimming shortened V by 3 bases and J by 11 bases, and 8 bases separated the two germline ends. The CDR3 nucleotides are TGTGCCAGCAGCTTTGACACGACACCCCTCCACTTT. It yields the protein CASSFDTTPLHF.

This clone was detected once. The chain joins TRBV2 to TRBJ2-3; 9 nucleotides agree with TRBD2. Trimming cost V 4 bases and J 5 bases; bases outside gene matches: 7. CDR3 size: 15 residues. Looked up from germline, CDR1 is SNHLY and CDR2 is FYNNEI. In DNA, the CDR3 is TGTGCCAGCAGTGTTTTGGGCGGGGGGGGAGATACGCAGTATTTT. Protein product: CASSVLGGGGDTQYF.

The rearrangement joins TRBV25-1 to TRBJ2-3; TRBD2 aligns across 7 bases. CDR1 and CDR2 (germline): MGHDK, SYGVNS. After removal of 4 bases from V and 5 bases from J, the junction contained 15 bases not matched to a gene. The CDR3 has 17 amino acids. CDR3: CASSGTLGGETQDTQYF. Here the CDR3 DNA reads TGTGCCAGCAGTGGAACCCTGGGGGGGGAGACACAAGATACGCAGTATTTT.